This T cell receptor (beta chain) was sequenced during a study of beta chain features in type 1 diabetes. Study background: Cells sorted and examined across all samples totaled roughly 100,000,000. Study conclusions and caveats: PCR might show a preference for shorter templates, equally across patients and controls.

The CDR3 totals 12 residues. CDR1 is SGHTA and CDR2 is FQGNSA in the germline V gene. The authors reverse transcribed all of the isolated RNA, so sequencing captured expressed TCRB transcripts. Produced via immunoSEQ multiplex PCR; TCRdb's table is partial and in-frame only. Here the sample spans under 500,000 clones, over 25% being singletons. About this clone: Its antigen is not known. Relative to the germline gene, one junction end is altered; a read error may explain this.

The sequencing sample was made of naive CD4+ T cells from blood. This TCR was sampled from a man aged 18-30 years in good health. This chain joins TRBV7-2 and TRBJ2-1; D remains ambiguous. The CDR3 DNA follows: TGTGCCAGCAGCTTAGACTACTATGAGCAGTTCTTC. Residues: CASSLDYYEQFF. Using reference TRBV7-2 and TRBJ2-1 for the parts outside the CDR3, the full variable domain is GAGVSQSPSNKVTEKGKDVELRCDPISGHTALYWYRQSLGQGLEFLIYFQGNSAPDKSGLPSDRFSAERTGGSVSTLTIQRTQQEDSAVYLCASSLDYYEQFFGPGTRLTVL.